This passage covers 14 T cell receptor beta chains from one sample sequenced in a study of siplizumab effects on memory and regulatory T cells. Data came from immunoSEQ multiplex PCR; TCRdb stores just in-frame clones and leaves some out. This table holds 90,000 to 110,000 clones, 92% found once. The specimen sequenced was Tregs sorted from blood. The receptors were gathered from a human donor in good health.

This chain connects TRBV28 to TRBJ2-7; no clear D gene. Trimming cost V 5 bases and J 4 bases, with 12 bases left between them. Germline V gene data show CDR1 as MDHEN and CDR2 as SYDVKM. The length of the CDR3 is 13 residues. In nucleotides, the CDR3 is TGTGCCAGCAGTATGCGTAGAAAATACGAGCAGTACTTC. This translates into CASSMRRKYEQYF. Filled out from reference TRBV28 and TRBJ2-7, the complete variable domain reads DVKVTQSSRYLVKRTGEKVFLECVQDMDHENMFWYRQDPGLGLRLIYFSYDVKMKEKGDIPEGYSVSREKKERFSLILESASTNQTSMYLCASSMRRKYEQYFGPGTRLTVT.

The chain recombines TRBV7-8 with TRBJ1-4; 8 bases agree with TRBD1. Germline trimming cut 5 bases from V and 7 bases from J; bases unmatched to any gene: 9. The CDR3 consists of 15 residues. Germline V CDR1 and CDR2: SGHVS, FQNEAQ. CDR3 DNA sequence: TGTGCCAGCAGCCCACCGACAGGGGTGAGTGAAAAACTGTTTTTT. Its translation is CASSPPTGVSEKLFF. The complete variable domain, with remaining parts taken from reference TRBV7-8 and TRBJ1-4, reads GAGVSQSPRYKVAKRGQDVALRCDPISGHVSLFWYQQALGQGPEFLTYFQNEAQLDKSGLPSDRFFAERPEGSVSTLKIQRTQQEDSAVYLCASSPPTGVSEKLFFGSGTQLSVL.

This sequence joins TRBV12-5 and TRBJ2-2; possible D gene TRBD1, 5 bases. V was cut by 3 bases and J by 6 bases, with 11 bases left in between. This CDR3 spans 14 amino acids. The V gene's germline CDR1 is LGHNT and CDR2 FRNRAP. This CDR3 reads CASGFAGPAGELFF. The CDR3 DNA follows: TGTGCTAGTGGTTTTGCAGGGCCGGCCGGGGAGCTGTTTTTT. The variable domain in full, with the rest retrieved from reference TRBV12-5 and TRBJ2-2, is DARVTQTPRHKVTEMGQEVTMRCQPILGHNTVFWYRQTMMQGLELLAYFRNRAPLDDSGMPKDRFSAEMPDATLATLKIQPSEPRDSAVYFCASGFAGPAGELFFGEGSRLTVL.

The CDR3 spells CSARWGSGYTF. For the CDR3, the DNA is TGCAGTGCTAGATGGGGGAGCGGCTACACCTTC. The genes are TRBV20-1 and TRBJ1-2; possibly TRBD1 for D (5 bases). Germline V CDR1 and CDR2: DFQATT, SNEGSKA (reference sequence). The CDR3 has 11 amino acids. Trimming removed 2 bases from V and 8 bases from J, with 9 bases in between.

The chain carries TRBV9 and TRBJ2-3; D might be TRBD2 (6 bases). Trimming removed 4 bases from V and 0 bases from J, with 12 bases in between. Germline loops: CDR1 SGDLS, CDR2 YYNGEE. This CDR3 has 15 residues. The CDR3 DNA is TGTGCCAGCAGCTTTATAGCGGCTAGCACAGATACGCAGTATTTT. Translating it yields CASSFIAASTDTQYF.

The chain recombines TRBV5-5 with TRBJ2-2; TRBD1 might be the D (5 bases). Germline assignment: CDR1 SGHKS and CDR2 YYEKEE (reference sequence). The CDR3 sequence is 14 residues long. V dropped 3 bases and J dropped 4 bases, with 10 bases sitting between them. CDR3 residues: CASSSYRFTGELFF. CDR3 DNA sequence: TGTGCCAGCAGCTCATACAGGTTCACCGGGGAGCTGTTTTTT.

The V gene is TRBV10-3, the J gene TRBJ1-1; 7 bases match TRBD1. Germline CDR1 and CDR2: ENHRY and SYGVKD. The CDR3 spans 13 residues. Trimming at V came to 6 bases and at J to 2 bases, leaving 3 bases not matched to a gene. CDR3 sequence reads: CAISRQGNTEAFF. CDR3 sequence (DNA): TGTGCCATCAGCCGACAGGGCAACACTGAAGCTTTCTTT.

The CDR3 nucleotides are TGTGCCAGCAGTTACTTGGCAGGTTTAGGCACTGAAGCTTTCTTT. Translation gives CASSYLAGLGTEAFF. The V and J genes are TRBV6-5 and TRBJ1-1; D is ambiguous. This CDR3 contains 15 residues. The ends were cut back, 1 base at V and 4 bases at J, with 13 bases in the middle. CDR1 is MNHEY, CDR2 SVGAGI, per germline.

This clone was seen more than once but under ten times. The V call is TRBV4-2, the J call TRBJ1-5; 8 nucleotides align to TRBD1. The V gene's germline CDR1 is LGHNA and CDR2 YNFKEQ. V was clipped by 4 bases and J by 3 bases; unmatched bases: 5. The CDR3 is made up of 15 amino acids. The CDR3 loop reads CASSPGTGPNQPQHF. In DNA form, the CDR3 reads TGTGCCAGCAGCCCCGGGACAGGCCCCAATCAGCCCCAGCATTTT.

CDR3 protein: CASSLADGAYNEQFF. The CDR3 nucleotides are TGTGCCAGCAGCTTGGCCGATGGGGCCTACAATGAGCAGTTCTTC. This chain uses TRBV5-4 with TRBJ2-1; D ambiguous. Trimming stripped 0 bases from V and 2 bases from J, with 9 bases between. From germline, CDR1 is SGHNT and CDR2 YYREEE (reference sequence). The CDR3 runs 15 residues.

The chain uses TRBV5-1 and TRBJ2-5, with TRBD2 as a possible D gene (6 bases). Trimming shortened V by 4 bases and J by 5 bases, and 15 bases separated the two germline ends. CDR3 length equals 14 residues. Germline lookup yields CDR1 SGHRS and CDR2 YFSETQ. The CDR3, as DNA: TGCGCCAGCAGCCCCCACGGGGGTTTGGAGACCCAGTACTTC. This gives the protein CASSPHGGLETQYF. The variable domain in full, completed from reference TRBV5-1 and TRBJ2-5, reads KAGVTQTPRYLIKTRGQQVTLSCSPISGHRSVSWYQQTPGQGLQFLFEYFSETQRNKGNFPGRFSGRQFSNSRSEMNVSTLELGDSALYLCASSPHGGLETQYFGPGTRLLVL.

The chain is built from TRBV19 and TRBJ2-4; D remains unclear. The CDR3 contains 15 residues. Germline V lookup: CDR1 LNHDA, CDR2 SQIVND (reference sequence). Trimming removed 5 bases from V and 4 bases from J, with 15 bases in between. The chain's CDR3 is CASSANSGQKNIQYF. In DNA form, the CDR3 reads TGTGCCAGTAGTGCCAACTCGGGCCAAAAAAACATTCAGTACTTC.

V gene TRBV5-6 combines with J gene TRBJ1-2; TRBD1 might be the D (6 bases). The germline V and J ends were trimmed by 2 bases and 4 bases, with 9 bases remaining between them. This CDR3 contains 13 residues. The germline V gene has CDR1 SGHDT and CDR2 YYEEEE. The CDR3 bases are TGTGCCAGCAGCTTAGGGGGGAGCTATGGCTACACCTTC. It encodes CASSLGGSYGYTF.

This chain connects TRBV2 to TRBJ2-5; tentatively, D is TRBD2 (7 bases). This CDR3 is 13 amino acids long. Germline CDR1 SNHLY, CDR2 FYNNEI. V was clipped by 8 bases and J by 1 base, with 11 bases between them. Here the CDR3 reads CASGRGGQETQYF. The DNA for the CDR3 is TGTGCCAGCGGGAGGGGGGGCCAAGAGACCCAGTACTTC. Drawing the rest from reference TRBV2 and TRBJ2-5, the complete variable domain is EPEVTQTPSHQVTQMGQEVILRCVPISNHLYFYWYRQILGQKVEFLVSFYNNEISEKSEIFDDQFSVERPDGSNFTLKIRSTKLEDSAMYFCASGRGGQETQYFGPGTRLLVL.